The next 8 T cell receptor beta chains were all read from a single sample in a study of blood T cell repertoires in COVID-19 (dated by TCRdb to 2018 to 2020). The protocol used for the library was the immunoSEQ multiplex PCR assay. TCRdb mirrors the immuneACCESS table, restricted to in-frame sequences. Some clones are absent from its copies; in checked studies, under half trace to an unresolved V gene, and the reason for the others is unknown. For this sample the table gives some 160,000 clones, of which about 88% were detected only once. The top ten constitute under 3% of the sample. The sample consisted of peripheral blood. Receptor source: a woman aged 80 or older with COVID-19, enrolled during active disease.

V is TRBV7-9 and J is TRBJ2-3, with 11 bases identical to TRBD2. The V and J ends lost 5 bases and 4 bases, in that order; junction bases with no gene match: 8. Germline CDR1 is SEHNR and CDR2 is FQNEAQ (reference sequence). This CDR3 has 16 residues. Written as DNA, the CDR3 is TGTGCCAGCAGCCGAAACCCGGGACTAGCGGCAGATACGCAGTATTTT. It codes for CASSRNPGLAADTQYF.

To note about this clone: Other DNA sequences in this sample translate to the same CDR3. The V and J genes are TRBV10-2 and TRBJ2-7, with TRBD2 matching 9 bases. Germline lookup yields CDR1 WSHSY and CDR2 SAAADI. This CDR3 spans 14 amino acids. Trimming took 5 bases from V and 7 from J; bases not matched to a gene: 9. In DNA, the CDR3 is TGCGCCAGCAGTCCCCTAGCGGGAAAGGAGGAGCAGTACTTC. It specifies CASSPLAGKEEQYF.

The rearrangement links TRBV5-1 to TRBJ2-5; 7 bases agree with TRBD2. Trimming took 4 bases from V and 5 from J; bases not matched to a gene: 8. In germline, CDR1 is SGHRS, CDR2 YFSETQ. The CDR3 covers 14 residues. The CDR3 loop is CASSEAGAGETQYF. The DNA of the CDR3 is TGCGCCAGCAGCGAGGCGGGAGCAGGGGAGACCCAGTACTTC.

The chain has TRBV6-2 or TRBV6-3 and TRBJ1-6; TRBD1 aligns across 8 bases. The CDR3 extends over 15 amino acids. The germline CDR1 and CDR2 sequences are MNHEY and SVGEGT. With 0 bases clipped from V and 7 bases from J, the junction kept 2 bases outside the gene matches. Here the CDR3 reads CASSYSRQGNSPLHF. DNA of the CDR3: TGTGCCAGCAGTTACTCGCGACAGGGGAATTCACCCCTCCACTTT.

V and J are TRBV10-3 and TRBJ1-6; D is uncertain. The CDR3 is made up of 14 amino acids. Per the germline V gene, CDR1 is ENHRY and CDR2 is SYGVKD. Trimming removed 7 bases at V and 4 bases at J, with 11 bases between. The DNA for the CDR3 is TGTGCCATCACCCCTCCGGGGTATAATTCACCCCTCCACTTT. It specifies CAITPPGYNSPLHF.

This clone has more than one count but fewer than ten. The chain employs TRBV11-2 and TRBJ2-1; the D gene is possibly TRBD2 (6 bases). In germline, CDR1 is SGHAT, CDR2 FQNNGV. CDR3 length: 15 amino acids. Trimming stripped 4 bases from V and 6 bases from J, with 16 bases between. In DNA form, the CDR3 reads TGTGCCAGCAGCTCCCGCGGTAGCGGAGGCAATGAGCAGTTCTTC. Its protein product is CASSSRGSGGNEQFF.

The DNA of the CDR3 is TGTGCCAGCAGCGACAACGAAGGCCCGGGGGATTCACCCCTCCACTTT. This gives the protein CASSDNEGPGDSPLHF. This sequence joins TRBV27 and TRBJ1-6, with D possibly being TRBD1 (5 bases). Between the trimmed V and J ends, which lost 6 bases and 8 bases, there was a span of 20 bases. The CDR3 consists of 16 residues. Germline CDR1 MNHEY, CDR2 SMNVEV (reference sequence).

The chain recombines TRBV6-6 with TRBJ1-4; 10 bases are shared with TRBD1. CDR1 and CDR2 from the germline V gene are MNHNY and SVGAGI (reference sequence). This CDR3 is built from 13 residues. Trimming at V came to 11 bases and at J to 9 bases, leaving 9 bases not matched to a gene. The CDR3 sequence is CAGGTGDVKKLFF. The CDR3 DNA reads TGTGCCGGAGGGACAGGGGATGTGAAAAAACTGTTTTTT.